This TCR beta chain was identified in a study of T cells in Graves' hyperthyroidism and ophthalmopathy (dated by TCRdb to about 2019). Background for the entire study: Peripheral blood was sampled at the time of initial diagnosis, prior to any treatment. To identify TCR V-J signatures that set the groups apart, the researchers used a discovery cohort of 90 to 100 patients, made up of under 50 with Graves' ophthalmopathy and some 60 with stable Graves' hyperthyroidism. Prospective prediction of ophthalmopathy was tested in an independent validation cohort consisting of roughly 19 hyperthyroidism patients and more than 15 patients who later progressed to ophthalmopathy. The 85 to 100 discovery patients were randomly split 7:3 into training and test sets. Thyroid tissue and blood T-cell repertoires from six Graves' hyperthyroidism patients were also compared in the study. Following sampling, methimazole starting at 30 mg daily was given to hyperthyroidism patients, and high-dose intravenous methylprednisolone was given to ophthalmopathy patients. According to the paper, TCR Vbeta CDR3 sequencing was carried out on roughly 130 peripheral blood samples, which came from more than 40 ophthalmopathy, around 74 hyperthyroidism and roughly 17 progressor patients. Beyond this particular receptor, the publication reports: Blood samples also contained most of the expanded thyroid clonotypes (frequency above 0.001), which suggests that blood repertoires may reflect thyroid immune responses. In validation, the model predicted progression to ophthalmopathy with 55% to 71% sensitivity and around 72% specificity, a median of 6.5 months before onset. No statistical method was used to set the sample size in advance, and investigators knew the group allocation. In cross-validation, a model built on a 13 V-J signature told ophthalmopathy apart from stable hyperthyroidism with approximately 90% sensitivity and roughly 81% specificity, and in testing the same model reached 80%/75%.

Its CDR3 holds 14 amino acids, cysteine through phenylalanine. Only the CDR3 DNA stays, 42 bases, in frame from base 1. The junction shows trimming of 5 bases on V and 4 bases on J, plus 15 bases between the germline ends. Reading the germline V gene (reference sequence) gives CDR1 PRHDT and CDR2 FYEKMQ. Concerning this clonotype: Its specific antigen is unknown. No much larger clone is present one base from it, and per-base qualities are unavailable.

Amplification of TCR beta CDR3 regions was carried out from RNA transcripts. The first round of RT-PCR for the TCR CDR3 was performed with the HTBI primer set and the Qiagen OneStep RT-PCR kit. The libraries were constructed in a second round of multiplex PCR and then size-selected and purified. The libraries were sequenced on an Illumina HiSeq2000 using paired-end 100 bp reads. Per the source publication's procedure: SOAPnuke was used to process the raw data, with reads discarded if the reads contained adapters or uncalled bases, had a mean Phred below 15, or lacked an exact constant-primer or identifier match. COPE v1.2.5 was used to merge the high-quality paired reads, and each unique nucleotide sequence was defined as a clonotype. MiTCR v1.1 was used to align the clonotypes against IMGT TRBV, TRBD and TRBJ reference segments. The analysis included only V-J combinations with a frequency above 0.0001, which together covered around 99% of the repertoires. The TCS score was defined as F50 (clonal expansion) divided by E x V (chaos), with BLOSUM62-based TCRdist calculated between CDR3 peptides within each V-J. Welch's t-statistics and random forest reduced around 520 V-J features to roughly 13, which were used in a naive Bayes classifier (R e1071). TCRdb reworked the public reads: Q25 trimming with fastp, MiXCR clone assembly, productive beta chains retained. Identical CDR3 protein sequences are pooled into one entry, listed with their most common genes and DNA. None of the V and J calls come from the authors' own analysis; TCRdb made them. Present in this sample are a few hundred thousand distinct CDR3 sequences, approximately 23% of which were seen just once. Approximately 60% of the sample is in the top ten clones.

Moderately to severely active disease, a Clinical Activity Score of at least 3, a NOSPECS grade of at least 4, and a duration under 3 months were present in ophthalmopathy patients. Patients with uncontrolled infections, other autoimmune diseases, pregnancy or lactation were excluded. Diagnoses were established on the basis of clinical symptoms, serum thyroxine and TRAb, thyroid ultrasound, and orbital computed tomography. PBMCs were isolated from about 10 ml of fresh peripheral blood by Ficoll-Paque density gradient centrifugation. Trizol reagent was used to extract total RNA, and RNA quality was then checked on an Agilent 2100 Bioanalyzer.

The specimen sequenced was blood. The chain uses TRBV13 and TRBJ2-7; matching of 6 bases hints at TRBD2 as the D gene. This sequence was found in a man aged 25-45 years with Graves' ophthalmopathy. In nucleotides, the sequence is TGTGCCAGCAGCGAGCGGACTGGAGGGTACGAGCAGTACTTC. Translated, it reads CASSERTGGYEQYF.